One sample yielded the 13 T cell receptor beta chains listed below, sequenced in a study of CXCR3-negative and CXCR3-positive naive CD8 T cells. UMI-labeled TRB cDNA libraries were prepared by 5' RACE. TCRdb reprocessed the 5' RACE reads and stores each CDR3 protein as one record, lacking DNA. This listing includes more than 40,000 distinct CDR3 sequences. The sequencing input was naive CXCR3- CD8+ T cells from blood. Subset defined: CD45RO-CCR7+CD27+CD95- naive CD8+ T cells lacking CXCR3 (TNR3-). These receptors originate from a human donor in good health. Some clones in this sample may be carry-over from other donors' samples.

V is TRBV5-1 and J is TRBJ1-2; lacking DNA, the TRBD1 call made by TCRdb goes unchecked. Per the germline V gene, CDR1 is SGHRS and CDR2 is YFSETQ. This CDR3 region has 14 residues. The CDR3 loop is CASSLAFGGDGYTF. Variable domain in full (rest from reference TRBV5-1 and TRBJ1-2): KAGVTQTPRYLIKTRGQQVTLSCSPISGHRSVSWYQQTPGQGLQFLFEYFSETQRNKGNFPGRFSGRQFSNSRSEMNVSTLELGDSALYLCASSLAFGGDGYTFGSGTRLTVV.

This chain uses TRBV9 with TRBJ1-2. The CDR3 spans 15 residues. The germline gives CDR1 SGDLS, CDR2 YYNGEE. CDR3 sequence: CASSPRITSNYGYTF.

The V and J genes are TRBV20-1 and TRBJ1-1. Germline assignment: CDR1 DFQATT and CDR2 SNEGSKA (reference sequence). This CDR3 contains 12 residues. CDR3 region: CSASFTNTEAFF.

J is TRBJ2-3 and V is TRBV11-3; TCRdb names TRBD1, which stays unverified in the absence of DNA. The germline V gene has CDR1 SGHNT and CDR2 YENEEA. This CDR3 comprises 15 residues. CDR3 amino acids: CASSLGGGATDTQYF.

V gene TRBV2 combines with J gene TRBJ2-7; with no DNA, the TCRdb D assignment of TRBD1 cannot be verified. Germline lookup yields CDR1 SNHLY and CDR2 FYNNEI. The CDR3 sequence is 14 residues long. The CDR3 here is CASNLGQSRGEQYF.

This chain joins TRBV29-1 and TRBJ2-1. This CDR3 spans 13 amino acids. The germline V gene has CDR1 SQVTM and CDR2 ANQGSEA. The CDR3 reads CSVVLWSYNEQFF.

The chain recombines TRBV6-4 with TRBJ2-6; TCRdb proposes TRBD1, but this gene call is untestable without DNA. CDR3 length equals 14 residues. The V gene's germline CDR1 is MRHNA and CDR2 SNTAGT. CDR3 residues: CASNQGEGANVLTF.

The J gene is TRBJ2-5, the V gene TRBV14; the D gene TCRdb calls, TRBD2, cannot be checked with no DNA. This CDR3 is 14 amino acids long. Germline V gene sequence: CDR1 SGHDN, CDR2 FVKESK. This CDR3 is CASSQDLRAETQYF.

This clonotype registers medium-sized (0.01 to 0.1%) by frequency. J is TRBJ1-4 and V is TRBV11-2; TCRdb reports TRBD1, a call that lacks DNA to check it against. The CDR3 totals 14 residues. CDR1 is SGHAT, CDR2 FQNNGV, per germline. This CDR3 reads CASSSGQGAVKLFF.

V usage is TRBV11-3 and J usage is TRBJ2-5. CDR1 SGHNT and CDR2 YENEEA come from the germline V gene. This CDR3 is 14 amino acids long. The CDR3 loop is CASSLAGSQETQYF.

The chain recombines TRBV29-1 with TRBJ2-7; TCRdb's D call, TRBD1, is unchecked because there is no DNA. The germline CDR1 and CDR2 sequences are SQVTM and ANQGSEA. The CDR3 covers 14 residues. CDR3 loop: CSTLVGGGRYEQYF.

J is TRBJ2-1 and V is TRBV28; TCRdb's D call, TRBD1, is unchecked because there is no DNA. This CDR3 has 19 amino acids. The germline V gene has CDR1 MDHEN and CDR2 SYDVKM. The CDR3 here is CASSYQGDPSASSYNEQFF.

This sequence joins TRBV29-1 and TRBJ2-7; no DNA is available, so the TRBD1 call from TCRdb remains unchecked. The CDR3 is made up of 16 amino acids. The germline gives CDR1 SQVTM, CDR2 ANQGSEA. This chain's CDR3 is CSAATGYGPDLYEQYF.